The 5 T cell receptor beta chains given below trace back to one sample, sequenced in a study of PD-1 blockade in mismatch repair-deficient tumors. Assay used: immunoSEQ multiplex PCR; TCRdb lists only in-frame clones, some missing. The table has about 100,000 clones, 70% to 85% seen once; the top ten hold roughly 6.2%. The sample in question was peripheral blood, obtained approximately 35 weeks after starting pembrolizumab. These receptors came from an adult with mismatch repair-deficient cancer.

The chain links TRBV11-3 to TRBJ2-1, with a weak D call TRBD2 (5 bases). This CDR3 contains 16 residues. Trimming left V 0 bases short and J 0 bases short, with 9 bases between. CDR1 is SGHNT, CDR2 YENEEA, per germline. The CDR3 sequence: CASSLDSGNSYNEQFF. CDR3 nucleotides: TGTGCCAGCAGCTTAGATTCCGGGAACTCCTACAATGAGCAGTTCTTC.

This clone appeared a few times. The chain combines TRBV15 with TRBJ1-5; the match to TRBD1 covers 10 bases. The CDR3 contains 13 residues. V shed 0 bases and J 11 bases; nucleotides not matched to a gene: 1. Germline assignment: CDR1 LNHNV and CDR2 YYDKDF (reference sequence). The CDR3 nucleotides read TGTGCCACCAGCAGAGACGGGACAGGGGCCCAGCATTTT. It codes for CATSRDGTGAQHF.

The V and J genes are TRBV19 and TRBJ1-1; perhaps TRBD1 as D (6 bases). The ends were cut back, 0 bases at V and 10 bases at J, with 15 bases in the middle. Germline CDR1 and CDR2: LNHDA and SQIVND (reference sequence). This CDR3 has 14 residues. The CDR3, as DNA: TGTGCCAGTAGTATAGATCTGGGGGCAACGGGAGCTTTCTTT. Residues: CASSIDLGATGAFF.

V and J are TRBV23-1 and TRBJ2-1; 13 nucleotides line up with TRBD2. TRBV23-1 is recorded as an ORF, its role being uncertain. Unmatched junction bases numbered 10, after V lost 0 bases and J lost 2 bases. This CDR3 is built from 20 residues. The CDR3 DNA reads TGCGCCAGCAGTCAATCGTGTGGAGGACTAGCGGGAGTTGCCTACAATGAGCAGTTCTTC. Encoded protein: CASSQSCGGLAGVAYNEQFF.

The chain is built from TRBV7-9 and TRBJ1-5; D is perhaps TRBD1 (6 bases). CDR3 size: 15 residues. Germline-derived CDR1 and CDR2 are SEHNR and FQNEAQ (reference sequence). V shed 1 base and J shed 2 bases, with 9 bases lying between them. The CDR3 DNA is TGTGCCAGCAGCTTAGGGGGGCCCGGCAATCAGCCCCAGCATTTT. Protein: CASSLGGPGNQPQHF.